The T cell receptor (beta chain) under discussion was sequenced for a study of blood T cell repertoires in COVID-19. The overall study: The study drew acute and convalescent COVID-19 samples from the United States, Italy and Spain. From T cells, B-cell-depleted T cells, or PBMCs came the material, which was cDNA or gDNA.

How the authors handled the data: For nucleated cells, counts were estimated from reference gene primer amplification. Generated by immunoSEQ multiplex PCR, the TCRdb table keeps only in-frame clones and is missing some. The V and J calls and clone size were taken over from that table, and D and trimming were inferred from the DNA. The repertoire holds roughly 250,000 clones, with 65% to 85% as singletons. Germline loops: CDR1 SEHNR, CDR2 FQNEAQ (reference sequence). The CDR3 runs 15 residues. Deletions cut 11 bases from V and 0 bases from J, with 19 bases between. The specimen was peripheral blood. The V call is TRBV7-9, the J call TRBJ1-2, with a possible D match to TRBD1 (5 bases). This clonotype was obtained from a human donor in a cohort sampled during active COVID-19. In DNA, the CDR3 is TGTGCCGCGGCGGGAGATGTGGGACCTAACTATGGCTACACCTTC. Protein: CAAAGDVGPNYGYTF.